This TCR beta chain was identified in a study of blood T cell repertoires in COVID-19. The repertoire was sequenced with immunoSEQ multiplex PCR; TCRdb's copy has only in-frame clones and lacks some. The sample comprises around 83,000 clones, 70% to 90% of which are singletons, and about 25% rests with the top ten. The CDR3 loop spans 14 amino acids. Trimming took off 3 bases at V and 5 bases at J, with 13 bases between the two ends. Looked up from germline, CDR1 is WNHNN and CDR2 is SYGVQD (reference sequence). V usage is TRBV10-1 and J usage is TRBJ2-5; possible D gene TRBD2, 5 bases. This receptor was obtained from a man aged 50-59 years with active or convalescent COVID-19. The sequenced material came from peripheral blood. This chain's CDR3 is CASSDLRRRETQYF. CDR3 nucleotide sequence: TGCGCCAGCAGTGATTTGCGGCGGAGGGAGACCCAGTACTTC.